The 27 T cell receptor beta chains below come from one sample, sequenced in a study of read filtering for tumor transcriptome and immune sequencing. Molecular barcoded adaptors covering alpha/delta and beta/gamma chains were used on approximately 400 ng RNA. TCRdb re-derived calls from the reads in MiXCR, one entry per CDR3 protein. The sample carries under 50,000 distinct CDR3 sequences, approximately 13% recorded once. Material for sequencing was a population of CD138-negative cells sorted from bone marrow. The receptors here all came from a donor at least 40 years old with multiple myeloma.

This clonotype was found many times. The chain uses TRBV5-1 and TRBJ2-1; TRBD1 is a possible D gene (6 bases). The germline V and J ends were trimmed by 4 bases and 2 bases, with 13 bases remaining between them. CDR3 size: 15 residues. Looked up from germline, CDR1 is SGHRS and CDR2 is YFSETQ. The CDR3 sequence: CASSGSGQPYNEQFF. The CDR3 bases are TGCGCCAGCAGCGGGAGTGGACAGCCCTACAATGAGCAGTTCTTC.

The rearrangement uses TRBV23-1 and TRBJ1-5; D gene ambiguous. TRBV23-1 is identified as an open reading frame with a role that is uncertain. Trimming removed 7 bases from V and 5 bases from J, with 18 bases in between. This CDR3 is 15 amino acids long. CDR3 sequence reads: CASIISGQSYQPQHF. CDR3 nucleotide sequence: TGCGCCAGCATAATATCTGGGCAGAGCTATCAGCCCCAGCATTTT.

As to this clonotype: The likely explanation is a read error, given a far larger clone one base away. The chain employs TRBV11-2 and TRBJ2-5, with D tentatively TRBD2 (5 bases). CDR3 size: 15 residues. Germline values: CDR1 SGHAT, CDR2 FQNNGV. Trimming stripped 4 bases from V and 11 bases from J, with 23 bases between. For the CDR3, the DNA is TGTGCCAGCAGCTGGGAGCTTGAATCCTACAATGAGCAGTACTTC. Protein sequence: CASSWELESYNEQYF.

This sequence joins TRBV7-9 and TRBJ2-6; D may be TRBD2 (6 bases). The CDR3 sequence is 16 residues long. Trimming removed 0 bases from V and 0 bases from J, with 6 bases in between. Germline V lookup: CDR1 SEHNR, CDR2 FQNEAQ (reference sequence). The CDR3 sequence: CASSLAGSSGANVLTF. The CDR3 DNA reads TGTGCCAGCAGCTTAGCCGGGAGCTCTGGGGCCAACGTCCTGACTTTC.

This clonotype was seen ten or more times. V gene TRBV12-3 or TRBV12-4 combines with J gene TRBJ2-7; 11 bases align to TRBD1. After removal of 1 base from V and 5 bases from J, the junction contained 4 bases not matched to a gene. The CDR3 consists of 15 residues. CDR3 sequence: CASSLGTGGFDEQYF. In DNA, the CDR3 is TGTGCCAGCAGTTTAGGGACAGGGGGCTTCGACGAGCAGTACTTC.

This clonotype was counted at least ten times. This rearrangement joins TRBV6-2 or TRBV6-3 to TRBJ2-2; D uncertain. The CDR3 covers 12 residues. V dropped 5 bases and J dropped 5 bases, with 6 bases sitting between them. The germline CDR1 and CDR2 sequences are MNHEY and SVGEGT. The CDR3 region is CASSPRTGELFF. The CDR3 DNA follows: TGTGCCAGCAGTCCGCGGACCGGGGAGCTGTTTTTT.

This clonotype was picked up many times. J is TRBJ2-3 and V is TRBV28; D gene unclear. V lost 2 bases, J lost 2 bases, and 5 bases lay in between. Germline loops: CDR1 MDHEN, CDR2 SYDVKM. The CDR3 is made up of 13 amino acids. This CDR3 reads CASSLRATDTQYF. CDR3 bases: TGTGCCAGCAGTTTAAGGGCCACAGATACGCAGTATTTT.

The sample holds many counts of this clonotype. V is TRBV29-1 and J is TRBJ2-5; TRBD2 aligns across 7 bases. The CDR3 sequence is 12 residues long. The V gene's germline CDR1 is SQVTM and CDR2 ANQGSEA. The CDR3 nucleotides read TGCAGTTTCCGCGGGAGTTTGGAGACCCAGTACTTC. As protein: CSFRGSLETQYF. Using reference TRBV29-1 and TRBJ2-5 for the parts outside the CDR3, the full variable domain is SAVISQKPSRDICQRGTSLTIQCQVDSQVTMMFWYRQQPGQSLTLIATANQGSEATYESGFVIDKFPISRPNLTFSTLTVSNMSPEDSSIYLCSFRGSLETQYFGPGTRLLVL.

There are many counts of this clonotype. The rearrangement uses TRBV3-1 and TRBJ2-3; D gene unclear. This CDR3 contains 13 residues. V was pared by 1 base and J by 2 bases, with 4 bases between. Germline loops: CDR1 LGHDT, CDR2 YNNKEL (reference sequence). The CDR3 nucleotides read TGTGCCAGCAGCCAAGCGAACACAGATACGCAGTATTTT. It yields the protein CASSQANTDTQYF.

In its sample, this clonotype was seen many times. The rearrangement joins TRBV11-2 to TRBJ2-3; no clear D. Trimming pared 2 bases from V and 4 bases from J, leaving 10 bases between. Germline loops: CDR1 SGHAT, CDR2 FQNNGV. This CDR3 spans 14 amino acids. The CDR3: CASSLRAEADTQYF. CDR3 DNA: TGTGCCAGCAGCTTAAGGGCAGAGGCAGATACGCAGTATTTT.

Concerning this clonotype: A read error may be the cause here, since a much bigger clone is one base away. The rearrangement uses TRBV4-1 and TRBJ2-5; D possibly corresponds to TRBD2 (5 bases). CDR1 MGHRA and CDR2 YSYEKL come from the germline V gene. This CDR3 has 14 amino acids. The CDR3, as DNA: TGCACCAGCAGCCGCCCGGGGAAGGGAGAGACCCAGTACTTC. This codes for CTSSRPGKGETQYF.

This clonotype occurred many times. The CDR3 DNA sequence: TGCAGCGGTAGGACAGAGAAGGAAAACATTCAGTACTTC. Amino acids: CSGRTEKENIQYF. V usage is TRBV29-1 and J usage is TRBJ2-4, with D perhaps TRBD1 (6 bases). Germline V gives CDR1 SQVTM, CDR2 ANQGSEA. V lost 7 bases and J lost 5, with 15 bases in between. The CDR3 has 13 residues.

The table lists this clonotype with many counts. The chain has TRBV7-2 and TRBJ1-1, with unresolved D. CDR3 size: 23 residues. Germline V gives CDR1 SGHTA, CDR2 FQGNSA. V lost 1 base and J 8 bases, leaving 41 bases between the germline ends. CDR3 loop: CASSLVTFVGEFEDATRKSEAFF. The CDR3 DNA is TGTGCCAGCAGCTTAGTTACGTTTGTCGGGGAATTTGAGGACGCCACCCGAAAATCCGAAGCTTTCTTT.

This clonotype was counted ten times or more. The CDR3 DNA is TGTGCCGGTAGGCCGGAGGGCCACTATGGCTACACCTTC. Its translation is CAGRPEGHYGYTF. This rearrangement joins TRBV6-2 or TRBV6-3 to TRBJ1-2; unclear D gene. This CDR3 spans 13 amino acids. Germline V gives CDR1 MNHEY, CDR2 SVGEGT. The V gene lost 11 bases and the J gene lost 3 bases, with 16 bases spanning the gap.

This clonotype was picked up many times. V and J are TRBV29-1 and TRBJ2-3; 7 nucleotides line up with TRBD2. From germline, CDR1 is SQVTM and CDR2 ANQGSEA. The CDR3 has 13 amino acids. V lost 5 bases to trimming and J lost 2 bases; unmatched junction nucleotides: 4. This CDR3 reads CSVRLAATDTQYF. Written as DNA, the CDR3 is TGCAGCGTTCGGCTAGCGGCCACAGATACGCAGTATTTT.

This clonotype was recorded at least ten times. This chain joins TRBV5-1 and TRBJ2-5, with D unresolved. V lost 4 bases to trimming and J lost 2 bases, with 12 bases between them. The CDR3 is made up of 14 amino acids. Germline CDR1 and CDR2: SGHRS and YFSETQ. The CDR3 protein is CASSDGPHQETQYF. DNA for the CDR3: TGCGCCAGCAGCGACGGGCCTCATCAAGAGACCCAGTACTTC.

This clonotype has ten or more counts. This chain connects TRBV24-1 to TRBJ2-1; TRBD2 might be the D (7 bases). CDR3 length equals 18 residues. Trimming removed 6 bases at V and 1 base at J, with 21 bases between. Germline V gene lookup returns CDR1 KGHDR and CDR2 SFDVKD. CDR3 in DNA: TGTGCCACCAGTTCAGCAGGGGTTGGCGGGAGTTCCTACAATGAGCAGTTCTTC. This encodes CATSSAGVGGSSYNEQFF.

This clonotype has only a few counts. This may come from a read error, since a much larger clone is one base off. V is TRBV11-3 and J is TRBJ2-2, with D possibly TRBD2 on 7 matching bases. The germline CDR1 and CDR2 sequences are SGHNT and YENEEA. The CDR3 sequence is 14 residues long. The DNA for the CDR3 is TGTGCCACCCCCTGGGGGGGGCAAACCGGGGGGCTGTTTTTT. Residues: CATPWGGQTGGLFF.

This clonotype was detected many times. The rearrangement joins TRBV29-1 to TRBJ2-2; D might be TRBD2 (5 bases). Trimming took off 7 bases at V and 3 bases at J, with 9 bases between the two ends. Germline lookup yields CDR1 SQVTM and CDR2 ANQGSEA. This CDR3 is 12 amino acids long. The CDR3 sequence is CSGGVDTGELFF. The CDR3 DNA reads TGCAGCGGGGGAGTGGACACCGGGGAGCTGTTTTTT.

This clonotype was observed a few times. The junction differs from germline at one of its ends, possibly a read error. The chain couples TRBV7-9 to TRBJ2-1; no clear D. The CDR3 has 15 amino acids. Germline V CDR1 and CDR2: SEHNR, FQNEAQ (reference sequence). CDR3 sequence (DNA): TGTGCCAGCAGCTTAGGGGCAGGAGCTTACAGTGAGCAGTTCTTC. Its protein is CASSLGAGAYSEQFF.

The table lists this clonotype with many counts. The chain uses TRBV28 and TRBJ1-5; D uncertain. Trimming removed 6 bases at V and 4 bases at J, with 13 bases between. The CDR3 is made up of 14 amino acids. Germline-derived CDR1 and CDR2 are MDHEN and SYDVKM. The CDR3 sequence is CASSHGRQNQPQHF. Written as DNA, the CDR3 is TGTGCCAGCAGCCATGGACGGCAAAATCAGCCCCAGCATTTT. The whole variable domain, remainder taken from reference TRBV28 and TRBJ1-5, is DVKVTQSSRYLVKRTGEKVFLECVQDMDHENMFWYRQDPGLGLRLIYFSYDVKMKEKGDIPEGYSVSREKKERFSLILESASTNQTSMYLCASSHGRQNQPQHFGDGTRLSIL.

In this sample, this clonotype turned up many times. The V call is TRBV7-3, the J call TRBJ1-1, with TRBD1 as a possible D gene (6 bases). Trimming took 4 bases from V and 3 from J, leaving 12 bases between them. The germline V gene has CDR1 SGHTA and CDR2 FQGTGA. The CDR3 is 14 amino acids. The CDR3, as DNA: TGTGCCAGCAGCTCACAGGGTGGGGACACTGAAGCTTTCTTT. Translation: CASSSQGGDTEAFF.

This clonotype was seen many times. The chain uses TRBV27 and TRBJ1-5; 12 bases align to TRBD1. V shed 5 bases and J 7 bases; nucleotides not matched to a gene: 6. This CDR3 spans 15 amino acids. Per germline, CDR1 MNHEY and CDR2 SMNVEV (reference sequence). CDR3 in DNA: TGTGCCAGCAGTCCGGGACAGGGGGCAGGGCAGCCCCAGCATTTT. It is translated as CASSPGQGAGQPQHF.

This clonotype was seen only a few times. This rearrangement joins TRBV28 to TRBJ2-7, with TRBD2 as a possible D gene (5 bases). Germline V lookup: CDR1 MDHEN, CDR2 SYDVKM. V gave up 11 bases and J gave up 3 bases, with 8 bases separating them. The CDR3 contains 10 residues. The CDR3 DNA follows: TGTGCCCAACGGGACTACGAGCAGTACTTC. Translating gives CAQRDYEQYF.

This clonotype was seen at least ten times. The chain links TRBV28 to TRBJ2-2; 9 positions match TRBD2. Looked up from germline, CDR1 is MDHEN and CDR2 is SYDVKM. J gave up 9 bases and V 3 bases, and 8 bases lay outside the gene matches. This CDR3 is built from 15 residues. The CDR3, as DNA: TGTGCCAGCAGTTTTGGCGGGAGGGCCGTTAGGGAGCTGTTTTTT. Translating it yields CASSFGGRAVRELFF.

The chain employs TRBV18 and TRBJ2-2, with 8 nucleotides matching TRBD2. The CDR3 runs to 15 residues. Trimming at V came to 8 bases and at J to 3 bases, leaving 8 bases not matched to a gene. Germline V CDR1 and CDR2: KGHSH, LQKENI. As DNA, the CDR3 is TGTGCCAGCCGGGGGGGAGCAGCGGACACCGGGGAGCTGTTTTTT. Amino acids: CASRGGAADTGELFF.

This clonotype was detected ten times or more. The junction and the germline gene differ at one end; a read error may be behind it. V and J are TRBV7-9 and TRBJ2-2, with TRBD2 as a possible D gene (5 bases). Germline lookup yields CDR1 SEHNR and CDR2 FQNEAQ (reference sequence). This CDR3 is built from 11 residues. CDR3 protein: CASSLSGELFF. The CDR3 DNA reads TGTGCCAGCAGCTTATCCGGGGAGTTGTTTTTT.